Listed below are T cell receptor beta chains from one sample, sequenced in a study of blood T cell repertoires in COVID-19. The data were produced by immunoSEQ multiplex PCR, yet TCRdb's version contains in-frame clones alone and is incomplete. The data show roughly 80,000 clones, over 75% seen once. Sample: peripheral blood. These receptors came from a human donor in a cohort sampled during active COVID-19. Each CDR3 is given with its conserved first and last residue. The D gene is left open where the match is weak. Some rows mark clone size as missing; the rest say once, few, many or name a class of expanded clone.

J | D | V | size | DNA | CDR3
TRBJ2-6 | - | TRBV7-6 | - | TGTGCCAGCAGCCTAGCGCTACCTGGGGCCAACGTCCTGACTTTC | CASSLALPGANVLTF
TRBJ2-2 | TRBD2 | TRBV5-1 | many | TGCGCCAGCAGCCCTCTCCCTGGACTAGCGGGAGATACCGGGGAGCTGTTTTTT | CASSPLPGLAGDTGELFF
TRBJ2-6 | - | TRBV18 | - | TGTGCCAGCTCACCGTTGACAGGCCTCTCTGGGGCCAACGTCCTGACTTTC | CASSPLTGLSGANVLTF
TRBJ1-2 | - | TRBV7-9 | - | TGTGCCAGCAGTCTCTCGGGGGGGTCCTATGGCTACACCTTC | CASSLSGGSYGYTF
TRBJ2-1 | TRBD2 | TRBV6-5 | few | TGTGCCAGCAGTTCCGGGACTAGCGGGAACAATGAGCAGTTCTTC | CASSSGTSGNNEQFF
TRBJ2-2 | TRBD1 | TRBV5-1 | - | TGCGCCAGCAGCTCGGGACAGTTGGCCGGGGAGCTGTTTTTT | CASSSGQLAGELFF
TRBJ2-1 | - | TRBV12-3/TRBV12-4 | few | TGTGCCAGCAGTTTAAACAGGTGGAATGAGCAGTTCTTC | CASSLNRWNEQFF
TRBJ2-2 | - | TRBV19 | - | TGTGCCAGTAGTAGTTGGGCCGACACCGGGGAGCTGTTTTTT | CASSSWADTGELFF
TRBJ1-2 | TRBD1 | TRBV10-3 | once | TGTGCCTTAGGAGGACAGGGGGCAAGTTATGGCTACACCTTC | CALGGQGASYGYTF
TRBJ2-3 | TRBD1 | TRBV18 | few | TGTGCCAGCTCACCACCCGGACAGGGGCGGACAGATACGCAGTATTTT | CASSPPGQGRTDTQYF
TRBJ1-2 | - | TRBV6-2/TRBV6-3 | once | TGTGCCAGCAGTTACTCGAGTGCTTATGGCTACACCTTC | CASSYSSAYGYTF
TRBJ1-2 | - | TRBV6-1 | once | TGTGCCAGCAGTGACGTCCTCGGGAGGAACTATGGCTACACCTTC | CASSDVLGRNYGYTF
TRBJ1-1 | - | TRBV5-6 | - | TGTGCCAGCAGCTTGTATAGCCGGGCAGGGGCGAACACTGAAGCTTTCTTT | CASSLYSRAGANTEAFF
TRBJ2-7 | - | TRBV29-1 | few | TGCAGCGTCGCAAGGGGTAGAGGCTACGAGCAGTACTTC | CSVARGRGYEQYF
TRBJ2-3 | - | TRBV30 | - | TGTGCCTGGAGTGTACCGGGCGGGAACACAGATACGCAGTATTTT | CAWSVPGGNTDTQYF
TRBJ2-7 | TRBD2 | TRBV5-1 | - | TGCGCCAGCAGCTTCCGACTAGCGTCGATCTCCTACGAGCAGTACTTC | CASSFRLASISYEQYF
TRBJ1-6 | - | TRBV7-9 | - | TGTGCCAGCAGCTTAGTCAGGGCGAATTCACCCCTCCACTTT | CASSLVRANSPLHF
TRBJ2-7 | - | TRBV5-4 | - | TGTGCCAGCAGCTTGGACAGGGGGGGCTCCTACGAGCAGTACTTC | CASSLDRGGSYEQYF
TRBJ1-4 | TRBD1 | TRBV6-5 | - | TGTGCCAGCAGTTCCCCCGGGACAGGGGATGAAAAACTGTTTTTT | CASSSPGTGDEKLFF
TRBJ2-4 | TRBD1 | TRBV5-1 | - | TGCGCCAGCAGCTTAAGGACAGGCAAAAACATTCAGTACTTC | CASSLRTGKNIQYF
TRBJ1-5 | - | TRBV6-1 | - | TGTGCCAGCAGTGAATGGCGAGGAGGGACGCGGTATCAGCCCCAGCATTTT | CASSEWRGGTRYQPQHF
TRBJ2-1 | - | TRBV9 | - | TGTGCCAGCAGCCCAGTGACCGACTCGTTGAATGAGCAGTTCTTC | CASSPVTDSLNEQFF
TRBJ2-5 | - | TRBV18 | - | TGTGCCAGCTCACCACTCGAGGGCGAGACCCAGTACTTC | CASSPLEGETQYF
TRBJ2-1 | TRBD1 | TRBV19 | - | TGTGCCAGTAGGGGAGTTACAGGGGTCTCTGAGCAGTTCTTC | CASRGVTGVSEQFF
TRBJ2-3 | - | TRBV7-7 | - | TGTGCCAGCAGCCCCCTGGCCCTCGTCGGCACAGATACGCAGTATTTT | CASSPLALVGTDTQYF
TRBJ2-7 | - | TRBV5-4 | - | TGTGCCAGCAGCCCTCAGGTAACCCACGAGCAGTACTTC | CASSPQVTHEQYF
TRBJ1-1 | TRBD1 | TRBV30 | once | TGTGCCTGGAGCCGGAGACAGGGGGGGACTGAAGCTTTCTTT | CAWSRRQGGTEAFF
TRBJ1-1 | - | TRBV25-1 | - | TGTGCCAGCAGTGACCTCAGGGGAGAAGCTTTCTTT | CASSDLRGEAFF
TRBJ1-4 | TRBD1 | TRBV5-6 | - | TGTGCCAGCAGCACCACAGGGGCAGTGGAAAAACTGTTTTTT | CASSTTGAVEKLFF
TRBJ1-6 | TRBD1 | TRBV19 | - | TGTGCCAGTAGTGACAGGGGGGGGAATAATTCACCCCTCCACTTT | CASSDRGGNNSPLHF
TRBJ1-4 | TRBD1 | TRBV3-1/TRBV3-2 | - | TGTGCCAGCAGCCAAGGGACAGGGCGGGAAAAACTGTTTTTT | CASSQGTGREKLFF
TRBJ2-5 | TRBD1 | TRBV28 | - | TGTGCCAGCAGTTTGCCAGGGGGCAAAGAGACCCAGTACTTC | CASSLPGGKETQYF
TRBJ2-1 | TRBD2 | TRBV5-6 | - | TGTGCCAGCAGCTTGCCGGGAGGGCCGGGGAATGAGCAGTTCTTC | CASSLPGGPGNEQFF
TRBJ2-7 | - | TRBV29-1 | - | TGCAGCGGTTCCACAGGGAGCTCCTACGAGCAGTACTTC | CSGSTGSSYEQYF
TRBJ1-2 | - | TRBV19 | few | TGTGCCAGTAGGACGAGTAGTGGTCCCCAAGCGAACTATGGCTACACCTTC | CASRTSSGPQANYGYTF
TRBJ2-5 | TRBD2 | TRBV13 | once | TGTGCCAGCAGCCCGAAACTAGCGGGGGTTCAAGAGACCCAGTACTTC | CASSPKLAGVQETQYF
TRBJ2-7 | - | TRBV7-9 | - | TGTGCCAGCAGCTTAGGGGTTTCGGGCTACGAGCAGTACTTC | CASSLGVSGYEQYF